Described below is a single T cell receptor beta chain sequence and its context. The junction and the germline gene differ at one end; a read error may be behind it. The data are from a study of tumor-infiltrating lymphocytes in primary liver carcinoma. The CDR3 is made up of 13 amino acids. The germline V gene encodes CDR1 SQVTM and CDR2 ANQGSEA. The approximately 20-31 mg bulk tissue piece was not sorted before simultaneous RNA and DNA extraction. The template, roughly 550 ng total RNA, yielded TCR beta cDNA made with a constant-region primer. Amplification in three nested multiplex PCR rounds with slightly modified ARM-PCR gave rise to TCR beta libraries. TRBV1-TRBV30 forward primers and a C-beta reverse primer were used in the first two PCR rounds, which each ran for approximately 11 cycles. TCRdb re-analysed the multiplex PCR reads in MiXCR, keeping a single row per CDR3 protein. The table includes 60,000 to 90,000 distinct CDR3 sequences, about 70% detected once.

The chain employs TRBV29-1 and TRBJ2-1, with unresolved D. The sample consisted of liver tumor tissue from sampling region 4. Noted subset: tumor region T4, right-lateral pole. This TCR came from a man aged 40-55 years with primary liver carcinoma and hepatitis B virus infection. CDR3 nucleotides: TGCAGCGTTGAAGGGACGGTGGGGAATGAACAGTCCTTC. It codes for CSVEGTVGNEQSF.